Included here is one T cell receptor beta chain sequence, with context. Profiling relied on immunoSEQ multiplex PCR, and the TCRdb table lists in-frame clones only, not all of them. The table has some 300,000 clones, about nine tenths seen once. This sample is drawn from a study of blood T cell repertoires in COVID-19. Individuals aged about 18 to 89 years were recruited from approximately 24 US areas. Donors were grouped by their self-reported clinical history. Exposed enrollees encountered a COVID-19 case at some point within 2 weeks before study entry. The germline gives CDR1 SNHLY, CDR2 FYNNEI. The CDR3 consists of 16 residues. Deletions cut 6 bases from V and 1 base from J, with 13 bases between.

Sequencing was done on a sample of PBMCs or T cells enriched from blood (not recorded which). This clonotype was sampled from a woman in her 50s who had been exposed to COVID-19. V and J are TRBV2 and TRBJ2-6; tentative D call: TRBD2 (5 bases). The CDR3 loop reads CASSREGLSGANVLTF. The CDR3 nucleotides read TGTGCCAGCAGCCGAGAGGGCCTATCTGGGGCCAACGTCCTGACTTTC.